Each of the 9 T cell receptor beta chains below was sequenced from the same sample in a study of blood T cells in healthy people across ages. The authors ran a second PCR of roughly 7 to 11 cycles using a sample-barcoded 5' primer and a J-beta primer mix. TCRdb analysed the 5' RACE reads with MiXCR anew, one entry per CDR3 protein. The data hold some 760,000 distinct CDR3 sequences, with 25% observed a single time. These data were likewise used in another study, on T cells of mothers and their children.

The specimen was blood. These TCRs come from a boy aged 5 to 17 in good health.

CDR3 nucleotide sequence: TGCAGCGTTGCGAGCGGGAGCGCAGATACGCAGTATTTT. It specifies CSVASGSADTQYF. This chain uses TRBV29-1 with TRBJ2-3; 8 nucleotides align to TRBD2. The CDR3 contains 13 residues. The ends lost 4 bases at V and 4 bases at J; junction bases unmatched: 4. Germline CDR1 SQVTM, CDR2 ANQGSEA.

The chain links TRBV6-7 to TRBJ2-2, with TRBD2 matching 8 bases. TRBV6-7 carries the ORF label, with uncertain function. The length of the CDR3 is 14 residues. V shed 8 bases, J shed 5 bases, and the junction held 7 bases outside the gene matches. CDR3 region: CASLTASGTGELFF. CDR3 DNA sequence: TGTGCCAGCTTAACCGCTAGCGGGACCGGGGAGCTGTTTTTT.

This clonotype was found a few times. The chain has TRBV5-1 and TRBJ2-7; the D call may be TRBD1 or TRBD2 (5 bases each). V gave up 2 bases and J gave up 6 bases, with 15 bases separating them. Looked up from germline, CDR1 is SGHRS and CDR2 is YFSETQ. The CDR3 contains 14 residues. In DNA form, the CDR3 reads TGCGCCAGCAGCTTACCGGGACCCTCGGGCGAGCAGTACTTC. Encoded protein: CASSLPGPSGEQYF. Variable domain in full (rest from reference TRBV5-1 and TRBJ2-7): KAGVTQTPRYLIKTRGQQVTLSCSPISGHRSVSWYQQTPGQGLQFLFEYFSETQRNKGNFPGRFSGRQFSNSRSEMNVSTLELGDSALYLCASSLPGPSGEQYFGPGTRLTVT.

J is TRBJ2-5 and V is TRBV11-2, with D unclear. This CDR3 comprises 12 residues. V lost 3 bases, J lost 7 bases, and 9 bases lay in between. CDR1 and CDR2 from the germline V gene are SGHAT and FQNNGV. DNA of the CDR3: TGTGCCAGCAGCTTTCCGGAAGGGACCCAGTACTTC. Its protein is CASSFPEGTQYF.

There are a few counts of this clonotype. The V and J genes are TRBV29-1 and TRBJ2-1; 7 bases agree with TRBD2. V lost 6 bases, J lost 2 bases, and 7 bases stayed unmatched. The CDR3 covers 14 residues. Germline V gene sequence: CDR1 SQVTM, CDR2 ANQGSEA. The CDR3: CSVRWRETYNEQFF. The DNA for the CDR3 is TGCAGCGTGCGCTGGCGGGAGACCTACAATGAGCAGTTCTTC.

At least ten counts were recorded for this clonotype. This chain links TRBV2 with TRBJ2-1; D remains unclear. Germline lookup yields CDR1 SNHLY and CDR2 FYNNEI. The CDR3 runs to 11 residues. V gave up 4 bases and J gave up 4 bases, with 2 bases separating them. The CDR3 region is CASSVYNEQFF. The CDR3 nucleotides are TGTGCCAGCAGTGTTTACAATGAGCAGTTCTTC.

This clonotype was observed at least ten times. The rearrangement joins TRBV27 to TRBJ2-5; TRBD2 agrees at 9 bases. With V trimmed by 6 bases and J by 4 bases, 6 bases remained unmatched. This CDR3 region has 14 residues. Looked up from germline, CDR1 is MNHEY and CDR2 is SMNVEV (reference sequence). Written as DNA, the CDR3 is TGTGCCAGCAGCCCAGCGGGAGGTGGAGAGACCCAGTACTTC. Protein sequence: CASSPAGGGETQYF.

V and J are TRBV29-1 and TRBJ1-2, with unresolved D. The germline V and J ends were trimmed by 6 bases and 6 bases, with 11 bases remaining between them. Germline V gene sequence: CDR1 SQVTM, CDR2 ANQGSEA. This CDR3 region has 11 residues. CDR3 coding DNA: TGCAGCGTGAGTCAGGTGGATGGCTACACCTTC. Translating gives CSVSQVDGYTF.

A few counts support this clonotype. CDR3 region: CASRPLAGDTGELFF. The CDR3 DNA sequence: TGTGCCAGCAGACCACTAGCGGGGGACACCGGGGAGCTGTTTTTT. The chain carries TRBV7-9 and TRBJ2-2; 11 bases are a match to TRBD2. V was pared by 6 bases and J by 3 bases, with 3 bases of the junction left unmatched. Germline V gene data show CDR1 as SEHNR and CDR2 as FQNEAQ (reference sequence). This CDR3 region has 15 residues.